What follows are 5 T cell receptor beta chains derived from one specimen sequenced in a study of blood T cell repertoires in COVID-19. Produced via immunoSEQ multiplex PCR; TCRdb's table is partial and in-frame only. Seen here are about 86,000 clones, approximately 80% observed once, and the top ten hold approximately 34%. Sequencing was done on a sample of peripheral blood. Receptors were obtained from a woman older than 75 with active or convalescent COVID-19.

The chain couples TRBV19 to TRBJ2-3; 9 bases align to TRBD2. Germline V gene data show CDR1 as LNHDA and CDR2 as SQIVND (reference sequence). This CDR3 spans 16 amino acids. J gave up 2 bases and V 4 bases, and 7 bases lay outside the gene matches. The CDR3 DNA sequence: TGTGCCAGTAGTAACAGCGGGGGGCTATACACAGATACGCAGTATTTT. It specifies CASSNSGGLYTDTQYF.

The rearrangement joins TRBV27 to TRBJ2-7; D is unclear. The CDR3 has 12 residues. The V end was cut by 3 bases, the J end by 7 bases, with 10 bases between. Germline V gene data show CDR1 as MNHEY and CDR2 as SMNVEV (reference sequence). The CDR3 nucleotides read TGTGCCAGCAGTTTCCCCGGTCGGGAGCAGTACTTC. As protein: CASSFPGREQYF.

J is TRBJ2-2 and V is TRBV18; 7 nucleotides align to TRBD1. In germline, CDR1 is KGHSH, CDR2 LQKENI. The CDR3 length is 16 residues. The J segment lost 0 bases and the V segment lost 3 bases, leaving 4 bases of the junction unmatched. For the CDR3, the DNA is TGTGCCAGCTCACCTCGGGACAGTACGAACACCGGGGAGCTGTTTTTT. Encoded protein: CASSPRDSTNTGELFF.

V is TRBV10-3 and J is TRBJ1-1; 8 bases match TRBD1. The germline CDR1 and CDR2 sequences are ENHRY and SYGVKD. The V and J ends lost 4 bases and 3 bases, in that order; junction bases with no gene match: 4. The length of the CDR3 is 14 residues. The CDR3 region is CAISGTGRDTEAFF. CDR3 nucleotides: TGTGCCATCAGTGGGACAGGGAGGGACACTGAAGCTTTCTTT.

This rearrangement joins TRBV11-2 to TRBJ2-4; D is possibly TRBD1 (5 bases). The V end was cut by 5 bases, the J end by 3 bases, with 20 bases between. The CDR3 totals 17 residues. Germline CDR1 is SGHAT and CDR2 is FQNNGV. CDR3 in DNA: TGTGCCAGCAGCCCCTCGCCGGCAGGGCCTGACAAAAACATTCAGTACTTC. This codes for CASSPSPAGPDKNIQYF.